A single sample is the source of the 3 T cell receptor beta chains below, sequenced in a study of Tregs in tolerant kidney transplant recipients (dated 2019 in TCRdb). Receptors were amplified or captured by the immunoSEQ multiplex PCR assay. TCRdb re-hosts the immuneACCESS table, in-frame sequences only. Its copies lack some clones; in the studies checked, an unresolved V gene accounts for under half of them, and the cause for the rest is not known. The table kept for this sample lists some 52,000 clones. The ten largest clones capture roughly 0.89% of the sample. In the paper's terms, the time point label means: blood sample drawn before combined kidney and bone marrow transplant. The sample was CD4+ T cells from blood, taken before the transplant. The origin of the receptors is a human donor who received a combined kidney and bone marrow transplant.

For this clone: The read gets to within 3 residues of the CDR3 end, and the germline J gene fills in the rest. The V gene is TRBV19, the J gene TRBJ2-7; 7 nucleotides match TRBD2. After removal of 7 bases from V and 2 bases from J, the junction contained 11 bases not matched to a gene. The germline CDR1 and CDR2 sequences are LNHDA and SQIVND (reference sequence). The CDR3 has 15 residues. The sequenced part of the CDR3 DNA is TGTGCCAGTAACAATCCGGGGGGACCCACCTACGAG. Translated, it gives CASNNPGGPTYE. The entire CDR3 protein reads CASNNPGGPTYEQYF.

On this clone: The read terminates 3 residues before the CDR3 end, so the remaining end is supplied by the germline J gene. The chain uses TRBV7-2 and TRBJ1-1, with a weak D call TRBD1 (6 bases). CDR1 is SGHTA, CDR2 FQGNSA, per germline. The CDR3 spans 14 residues. CDR3 in amino acids: CASSSTPTGREAFF. Partial CDR3 DNA: TGTGCCAGCAGCTCGACCCCTACAGGGCGAGAA.

As to this clone: The read comes to an end 3 residues before the CDR3 does, leaving the germline J gene to fill in the end. This chain joins TRBV18 and TRBJ2-5; possible D gene TRBD2, 5 bases. This CDR3 has 14 residues. Germline V lookup: CDR1 KGHSH, CDR2 LQKENI. V gave up 3 bases and J gave up 5 bases, with 13 bases separating them. The CDR3 DNA, read in part, is TGTGCCAGCTCACCGGCGGGCTTGAGGGAGACC. It codes for CASSPAGLRET. The CDR3 in full is CASSPAGLRETQYF.